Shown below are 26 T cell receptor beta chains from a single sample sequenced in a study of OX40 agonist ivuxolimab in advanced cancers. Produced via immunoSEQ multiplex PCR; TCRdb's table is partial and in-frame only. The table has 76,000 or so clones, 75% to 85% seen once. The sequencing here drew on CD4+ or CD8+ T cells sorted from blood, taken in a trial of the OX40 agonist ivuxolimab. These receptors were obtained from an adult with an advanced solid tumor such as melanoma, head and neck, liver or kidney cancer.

CDR3 DNA sequence: TGTGCCAGCCCACCCGGGACAGGGGTAATGAACACTGAAGCTTTCTTT. It translates to CASPPGTGVMNTEAFF. The chain links TRBV19 to TRBJ1-1; TRBD1 aligns across 10 bases. The CDR3 extends over 16 amino acids. Germline V CDR1 and CDR2: LNHDA, SQIVND (reference sequence). V shed 9 bases and J 0 bases; nucleotides not matched to a gene: 10.

The CDR3 sequence is CSASGEYSNQPQHF. The DNA of the CDR3 is TGCAGCGCATCAGGGGAATATAGCAATCAGCCCCAGCATTTT. The J gene is TRBJ1-5, the V gene TRBV29-1; tentatively, D is TRBD1 (6 bases). Trimming stripped 7 bases from V and 0 bases from J, with 13 bases between. This CDR3 has 14 amino acids. CDR1 SQVTM and CDR2 ANQGSEA come from the germline V gene.

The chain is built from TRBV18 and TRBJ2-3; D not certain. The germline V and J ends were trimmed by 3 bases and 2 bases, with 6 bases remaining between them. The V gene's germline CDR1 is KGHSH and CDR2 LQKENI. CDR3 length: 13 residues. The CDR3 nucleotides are TGTGCCAGCTCACCCAAGAACACAGATACGCAGTATTTT. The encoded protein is CASSPKNTDTQYF.

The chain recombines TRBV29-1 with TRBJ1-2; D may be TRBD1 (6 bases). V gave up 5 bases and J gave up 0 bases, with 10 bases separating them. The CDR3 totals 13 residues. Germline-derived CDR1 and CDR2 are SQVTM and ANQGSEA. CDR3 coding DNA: TGCAGCGTTAGGGGGGAAACTAACTATGGCTACACCTTC. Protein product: CSVRGETNYGYTF.

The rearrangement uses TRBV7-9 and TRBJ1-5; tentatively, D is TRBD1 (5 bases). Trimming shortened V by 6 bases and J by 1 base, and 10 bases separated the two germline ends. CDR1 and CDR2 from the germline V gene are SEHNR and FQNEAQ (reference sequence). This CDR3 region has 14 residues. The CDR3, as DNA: TGTGCCAGCAGTCGGGAGGGGAGCAATCAGCCCCAGCATTTT. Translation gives CASSREGSNQPQHF.

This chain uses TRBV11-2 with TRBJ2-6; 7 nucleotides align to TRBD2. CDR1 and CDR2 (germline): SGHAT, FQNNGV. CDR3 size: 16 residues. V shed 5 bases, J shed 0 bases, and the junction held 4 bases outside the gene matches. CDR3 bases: TGTGCCAGCAGCGCATGGGGGGGCTCTGGGGCCAACGTCCTGACTTTC. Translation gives CASSAWGGSGANVLTF.

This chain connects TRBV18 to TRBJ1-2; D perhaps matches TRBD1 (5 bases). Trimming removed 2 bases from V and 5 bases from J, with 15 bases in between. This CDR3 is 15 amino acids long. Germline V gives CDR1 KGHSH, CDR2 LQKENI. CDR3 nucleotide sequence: TGTGCCAGCTCACCAGAGGACTCAGGGATTTATGGCTACACCTTC. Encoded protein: CASSPEDSGIYGYTF.

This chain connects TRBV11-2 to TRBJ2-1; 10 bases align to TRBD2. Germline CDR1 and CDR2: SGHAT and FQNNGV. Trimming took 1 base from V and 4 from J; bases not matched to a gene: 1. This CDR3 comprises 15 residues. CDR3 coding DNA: TGTGCCAGCAGCTTAGGGACTAGCGGATACAATGAGCAGTTCTTC. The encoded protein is CASSLGTSGYNEQFF. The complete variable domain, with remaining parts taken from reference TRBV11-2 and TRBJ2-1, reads EAGVAQSPRYKIIEKRQSVAFWCNPISGHATLYWYQQILGQGPKLLIQFQNNGVVDDSQLPKDRFSAERLKGVDSTLKIQPAKLEDSAVYLCASSLGTSGYNEQFFGPGTRLTVL.

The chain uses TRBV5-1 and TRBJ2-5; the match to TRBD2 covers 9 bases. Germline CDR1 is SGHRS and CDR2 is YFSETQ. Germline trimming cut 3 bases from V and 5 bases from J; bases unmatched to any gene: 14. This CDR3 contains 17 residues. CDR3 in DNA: TGCGCCAGCAGCTCGAGTCCGGGCGGGGGGGCGGAGGAGACCCAGTACTTC. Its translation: CASSSSPGGGAEETQYF.

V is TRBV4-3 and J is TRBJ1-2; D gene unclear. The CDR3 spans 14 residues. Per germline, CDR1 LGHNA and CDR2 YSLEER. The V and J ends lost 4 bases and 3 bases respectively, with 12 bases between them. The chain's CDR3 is CASSPRIGHYGYTF. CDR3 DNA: TGCGCCAGCAGCCCGAGGATAGGGCACTATGGCTACACCTTC.

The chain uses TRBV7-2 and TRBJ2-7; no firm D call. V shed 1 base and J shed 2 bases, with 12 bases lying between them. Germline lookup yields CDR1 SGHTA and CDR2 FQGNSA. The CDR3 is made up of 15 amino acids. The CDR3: CASSLVAGDPYEQYF. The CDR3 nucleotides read TGTGCCAGCAGCTTAGTCGCAGGAGATCCCTACGAGCAGTACTTC.

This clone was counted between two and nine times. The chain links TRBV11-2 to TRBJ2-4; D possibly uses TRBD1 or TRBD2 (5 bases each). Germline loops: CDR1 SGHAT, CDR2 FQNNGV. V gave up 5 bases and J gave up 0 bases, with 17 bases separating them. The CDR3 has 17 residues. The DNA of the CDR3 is TGTGCCAGCAGCCCCGGAGGAGCAGGGAGAGCCAAAAACATTCAGTACTTC. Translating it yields CASSPGGAGRAKNIQYF.

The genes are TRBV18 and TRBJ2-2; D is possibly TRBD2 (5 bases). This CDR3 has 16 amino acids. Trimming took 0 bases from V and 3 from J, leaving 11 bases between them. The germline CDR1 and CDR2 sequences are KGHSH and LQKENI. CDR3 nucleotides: TGTGCCAGCTCACCACCGCACACGGGATACACCGGGGAGCTGTTTTTT. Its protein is CASSPPHTGYTGELFF.

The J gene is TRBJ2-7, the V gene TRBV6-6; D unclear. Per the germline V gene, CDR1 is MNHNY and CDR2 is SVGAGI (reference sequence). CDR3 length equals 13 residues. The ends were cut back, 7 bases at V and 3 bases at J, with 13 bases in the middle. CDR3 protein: CASTTGSYYEQYF. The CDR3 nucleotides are TGTGCCAGCACCACGGGTAGCTACTACGAGCAGTACTTC.

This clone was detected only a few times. The CDR3 reads CASSQDWTGGGYTF. The CDR3 DNA sequence: TGTGCCAGCAGCCAAGATTGGACAGGGGGTGGCTACACCTTC. The chain is built from TRBV14 and TRBJ1-2; 10 bases fit TRBD1. Germline loops: CDR1 SGHDN, CDR2 FVKESK. The CDR3 totals 14 residues. J lost 7 bases, V lost 0 bases, and 2 bases had no gene match.

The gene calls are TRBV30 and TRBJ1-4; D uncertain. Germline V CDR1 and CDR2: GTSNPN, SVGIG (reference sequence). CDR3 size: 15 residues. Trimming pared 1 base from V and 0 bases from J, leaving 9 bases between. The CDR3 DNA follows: TGTGCCTGGAGTGATAAGACTGCAACTAATGAAAAACTGTTTTTT. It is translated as CAWSDKTATNEKLFF.

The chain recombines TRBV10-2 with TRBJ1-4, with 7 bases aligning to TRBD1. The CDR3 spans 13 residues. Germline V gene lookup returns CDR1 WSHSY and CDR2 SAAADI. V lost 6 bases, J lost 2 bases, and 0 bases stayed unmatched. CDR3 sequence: CASRTGTNEKLFF. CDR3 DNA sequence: TGCGCCAGCAGGACAGGGACTAATGAAAAACTGTTTTTT.

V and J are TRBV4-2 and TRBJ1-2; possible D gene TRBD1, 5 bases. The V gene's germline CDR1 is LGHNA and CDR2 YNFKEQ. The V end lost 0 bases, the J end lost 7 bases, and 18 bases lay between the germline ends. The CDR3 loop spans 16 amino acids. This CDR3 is CASSQDEQAGRSGYTF. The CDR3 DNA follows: TGTGCCAGCAGCCAAGATGAACAGGCCGGGCGGAGTGGCTACACCTTC.

The CDR3 spells CASSLGLVNTNEQFF. The CDR3 region has the DNA TGTGCCAGCAGCCTTGGACTAGTTAACACCAATGAGCAGTTCTTC. This chain joins TRBV11-2 and TRBJ2-1; 7 bases line up with TRBD2. Germline CDR1 SGHAT, CDR2 FQNNGV. The CDR3 totals 15 residues. J was trimmed by 6 bases and V by 5 bases; bases with no gene match: 10.

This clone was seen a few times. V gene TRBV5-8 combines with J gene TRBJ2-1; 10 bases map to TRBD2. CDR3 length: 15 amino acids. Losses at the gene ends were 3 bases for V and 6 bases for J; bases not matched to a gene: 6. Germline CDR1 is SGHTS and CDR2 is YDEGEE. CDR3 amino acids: CASSSGLARANEQFF. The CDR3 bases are TGTGCCAGCAGCTCGGGACTAGCGCGAGCCAATGAGCAGTTCTTC.

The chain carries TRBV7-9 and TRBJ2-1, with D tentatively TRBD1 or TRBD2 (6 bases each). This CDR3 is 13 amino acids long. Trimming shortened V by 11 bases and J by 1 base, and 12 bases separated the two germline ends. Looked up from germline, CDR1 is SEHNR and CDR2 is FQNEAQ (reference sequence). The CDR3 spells CARGTISYNEQFF. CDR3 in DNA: TGTGCCCGGGGGACAATTTCCTACAATGAGCAGTTCTTC.

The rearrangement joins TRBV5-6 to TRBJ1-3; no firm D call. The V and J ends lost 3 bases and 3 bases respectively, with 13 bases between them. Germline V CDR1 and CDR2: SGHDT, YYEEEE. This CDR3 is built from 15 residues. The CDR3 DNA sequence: TGTGCCAGCAGCTCCGACCTTATGTATGGAAACACCATATATTTT. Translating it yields CASSSDLMYGNTIYF.

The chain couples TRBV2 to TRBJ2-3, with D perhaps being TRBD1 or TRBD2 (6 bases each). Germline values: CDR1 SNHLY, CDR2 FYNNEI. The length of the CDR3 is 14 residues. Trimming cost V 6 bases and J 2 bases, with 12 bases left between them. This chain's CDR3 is CASRGGTTTDTQYF. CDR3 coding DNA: TGTGCCAGCAGAGGGGGGACCACCACAGATACGCAGTATTTT.

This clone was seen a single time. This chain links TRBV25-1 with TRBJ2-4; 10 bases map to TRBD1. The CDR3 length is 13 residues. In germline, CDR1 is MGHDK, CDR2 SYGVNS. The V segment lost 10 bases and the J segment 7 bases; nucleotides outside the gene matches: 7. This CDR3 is CATAPGQGNIQYF. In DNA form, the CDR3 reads TGTGCCACGGCCCCGGGACAGGGGAACATTCAGTACTTC.

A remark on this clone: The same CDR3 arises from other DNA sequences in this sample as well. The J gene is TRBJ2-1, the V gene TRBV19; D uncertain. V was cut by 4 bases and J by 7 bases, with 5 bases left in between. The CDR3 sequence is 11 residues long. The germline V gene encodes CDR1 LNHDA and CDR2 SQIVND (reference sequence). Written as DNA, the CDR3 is TGTGCCAGTAGTAGGTGGAATGAGCAGTTCTTC. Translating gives CASSRWNEQFF.

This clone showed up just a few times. The CDR3 DNA sequence: TGTGCCAGCAGCCCCCAGGGGCAAACTGAAGCTTTCTTT. It is translated as CASSPQGQTEAFF. The genes are TRBV11-2 and TRBJ1-1, with D possibly matching TRBD1 (6 bases). V was pared by 5 bases and J by 5 bases, with 12 bases between. Germline lookup yields CDR1 SGHAT and CDR2 FQNNGV. CDR3 length: 13 residues.